Shown below are 29 T cell receptor beta chains from a single sample sequenced in a study of blood T cell repertoires in COVID-19. Method: immunoSEQ multiplex PCR; TCRdb's copy keeps in-frame clones and lacks some. The data hold over 150,000 clones, with approximately 84% observed a single time. Specimen: PBMCs or T cells enriched from blood (not recorded which). These receptors were taken from a man aged 40-50 years who had recovered from COVID-19.

The CDR3 nucleotides are TGCGCCAGCAGCTCACACCTAAGGCTGGGAAATAGGGGCACTGAAGCTTTCTTT. Translated, it gives CASSSHLRLGNRGTEAFF. The chain has TRBV5-1 and TRBJ1-1; TRBD1 is a possible D gene (5 bases). The CDR3 is made up of 18 amino acids. Trimming took off 3 bases at V and 4 bases at J, with 25 bases between the two ends. The germline CDR1 and CDR2 sequences are SGHRS and YFSETQ. Full variable domain (outside the CDR3, taken from reference TRBV5-1 and TRBJ1-1): KAGVTQTPRYLIKTRGQQVTLSCSPISGHRSVSWYQQTPGQGLQFLFEYFSETQRNKGNFPGRFSGRQFSNSRSEMNVSTLELGDSALYLCASSSHLRLGNRGTEAFFGQGTRLTVV.

Only a few counts were recorded for this clone. This rearrangement joins TRBV27 to TRBJ2-7; 7 nucleotides line up with TRBD1. Germline values: CDR1 MNHEY, CDR2 SMNVEV (reference sequence). CDR3 length equals 15 residues. V lost 6 bases, J lost 2 bases, and 10 bases stayed unmatched. The CDR3 region has the DNA TGTGCCAGCAGATACCGGGACAGCGGTGCCTACGAGCAGTACTTC. Amino acid sequence: CASRYRDSGAYEQYF.

This chain links TRBV5-1 with TRBJ2-3; 10 nucleotides match TRBD1. Trimming at V came to 4 bases and at J to 3 bases, leaving 8 bases not matched to a gene. From germline, CDR1 is SGHRS and CDR2 YFSETQ. There are 16 residues in the CDR3. The CDR3 sequence is CASSSMGQGMTDTQYF. CDR3 coding DNA: TGCGCCAGCAGCAGCATGGGACAGGGGATGACAGATACGCAGTATTTT.

The rearrangement links TRBV30 to TRBJ2-5; 9 bases map to TRBD2. The germline gives CDR1 GTSNPN, CDR2 SVGIG (reference sequence). Trimming removed 7 bases from V and 3 bases from J; junction bases left unmatched: 6. This CDR3 contains 13 residues. As DNA, the CDR3 is TGTGCCTTCTCGTGGACTAGCGAAGAGACCCAGTACTTC. This translates into CAFSWTSEETQYF. Looking up the rest from reference TRBV30 and TRBJ2-5 gives the full variable domain: SQTIHQWPATLVQPVGSPLSLECTVEGTSNPNLYWYRQAAGRGLQLLFYSVGIGQISSEVPQNLSASRPQDRQFILSSKKLLLSDSGFYLCAFSWTSEETQYFGPGTRLLVL.

This chain connects TRBV18 to TRBJ1-2; tentatively, D is TRBD1 (6 bases). V lost 0 bases, J lost 0 bases, and 8 bases lay in between. Germline V CDR1 and CDR2: KGHSH, LQKENI. The CDR3 length is 15 residues. For the CDR3, the DNA is TGTGCCAGCTCACCACCGCACAGGGCTAACTATGGCTACACCTTC. Translation: CASSPPHRANYGYTF.

The V call is TRBV7-6, the J call TRBJ2-1; 8 bases agree with TRBD1. The CDR3 length is 15 residues. After removal of 3 bases from V and 3 bases from J, the junction contained 4 bases not matched to a gene. Looked up from germline, CDR1 is SGHVS and CDR2 is FNYEAQ. The CDR3 is CASSFGQGLYNEQFF. DNA of the CDR3: TGTGCCAGCAGCTTCGGACAGGGACTCTACAATGAGCAGTTCTTC. Supplemented by reference TRBV7-6 and TRBJ2-1, the full variable domain reads GAGVSQSPRYKVTKRGQDVALRCDPISGHVSLYWYRQALGQGPEFLTYFNYEAQQDKSGLPNDRFSAERPEGSISTLTIQRTEQRDSAMYRCASSFGQGLYNEQFFGPGTRLTVL.

This rearrangement joins TRBV7-9 to TRBJ1-1; 7 bases match TRBD1. Looked up from germline, CDR1 is SEHNR and CDR2 is FQNEAQ (reference sequence). The CDR3 is 13 residues long. V gave up 5 bases and J gave up 6 bases; unmatched junction bases: 6. The CDR3 nucleotides read TGTGCCAGCAGCCTTAGGGACAGACCTGAAGCTTTCTTT. Its translation is CASSLRDRPEAFF.

The V call is TRBV14, the J call TRBJ1-1, with 9 positions matching TRBD1. Per germline, CDR1 SGHDN and CDR2 FVKESK. CDR3 length: 18 amino acids. J was trimmed by 0 bases and V by 6 bases; bases with no gene match: 14. The CDR3 is CASRLGPTGGPMNTEAFF. CDR3 coding DNA: TGTGCCAGCAGGCTGGGGCCGACAGGGGGACCGATGAACACTGAAGCTTTCTTT.

The rearrangement joins TRBV29-1 to TRBJ2-2, with 9 nucleotides matching TRBD1. Trimming at V came to 5 bases and at J to 6 bases, leaving 4 bases not matched to a gene. Per germline, CDR1 SQVTM and CDR2 ANQGSEA. The CDR3 contains 13 residues. CDR3 sequence: CSVTGGRAGELFF. The CDR3 DNA reads TGCAGCGTTACAGGGGGCCGAGCCGGGGAGCTGTTTTTT.

The CDR3 spells CAWSAYPTDIQYF. Written as DNA, the CDR3 is TGTGCCTGGAGTGCCTACCCCACGGACATTCAGTACTTC. The chain has TRBV30 and TRBJ2-4; unclear D gene. This CDR3 comprises 13 residues. Germline CDR1 reads GTSNPN; CDR2 reads SVGIG (reference sequence). Trimming shortened V by 1 base and J by 8 bases, and 12 bases separated the two germline ends.

The V call is TRBV9, the J call TRBJ2-5; D possibly corresponds to TRBD2 (5 bases). CDR1 is SGDLS, CDR2 YYNGEE, per germline. The ends were cut back, 0 bases at V and 5 bases at J, with 11 bases in the middle. This CDR3 contains 14 residues. The CDR3 DNA is TGTGCCAGCAGCGTAGCTACTAGACTCGAGACCCAGTACTTC. Protein: CASSVATRLETQYF.

The V and J genes are TRBV28 and TRBJ2-7; TRBD2 matches at 7 bases. The germline gives CDR1 MDHEN, CDR2 SYDVKM. V shed 7 bases and J 6 bases; nucleotides not matched to a gene: 15. This CDR3 is built from 15 residues. The DNA of the CDR3 is TGTGCCAGCATAACGCCGCTGGGGGGGTCCACCGAGCAGTACTTC. It translates to CASITPLGGSTEQYF.

This chain connects TRBV20-1 to TRBJ2-7; 9 bases are a match to TRBD1. This CDR3 is built from 14 residues. Germline-derived CDR1 and CDR2 are DFQATT and SNEGSKA (reference sequence). Germline trimming cut 5 bases from V and 2 bases from J; bases unmatched to any gene: 7. As DNA, the CDR3 is TGCAGTGCTGGTGGACAGGGGCCCGCCTACGAGCAGTACTTC. Translating it yields CSAGGQGPAYEQYF.

This clone was seen only a few times. The gene calls are TRBV5-7 and TRBJ2-3; 7 nucleotides align to TRBD1. TRBV5-7 is reported as an ORF; its role is uncertain. There are 16 residues in the CDR3. V dropped 1 base and J dropped 2; count of bases not matched to a gene: 7. This CDR3 reads CASSLTQGEVTDTQYF. The CDR3 coding sequence is TGTGCCAGCAGCTTGACCCAGGGGGAAGTCACAGATACGCAGTATTTT.

V is TRBV10-1 and J is TRBJ1-1; D may be TRBD1 (5 bases). The CDR3 totals 13 residues. Between the trimmed V and J ends, which lost 2 bases and 5 bases, there was a span of 9 bases. CDR1 is WNHNN, CDR2 SYGVQD, per germline (reference sequence). The CDR3 coding sequence is TGCGCCAGCAGTGAGCTCCGGGGGACTGAAGCTTTCTTT. It translates to CASSELRGTEAFF.

This rearrangement joins TRBV7-3 to TRBJ2-2; the D gene is possibly TRBD1 (5 bases). With 8 bases removed from V and 1 base from J, the gap between germline ends came to 8 bases. Germline V gives CDR1 SGHTA, CDR2 FQGTGA. The CDR3 has 13 amino acids. CDR3 bases: TGTGCCAGCGGCCAGGGGAACACCGGGGAGCTGTTTTTT. Protein sequence: CASGQGNTGELFF.

This chain joins TRBV7-9 and TRBJ2-7, with 12 bases that match TRBD2. The CDR3 is 18 residues long. The V and J ends lost 5 bases and 1 base, in that order; junction bases with no gene match: 12. Germline lookup yields CDR1 SEHNR and CDR2 FQNEAQ (reference sequence). CDR3 loop: CASSPTPGLAGLSYEQYF. The DNA of the CDR3 is TGTGCCAGCAGCCCTACACCAGGACTAGCGGGGTTATCCTACGAGCAGTACTTC.

The chain carries TRBV11-2 and TRBJ1-1, with D possibly matching TRBD1 (6 bases). Germline V gene data show CDR1 as SGHAT and CDR2 as FQNNGV. This CDR3 contains 14 residues. V dropped 5 bases and J dropped 6 bases, with 16 bases sitting between them. The CDR3 is CASSLITGSAEAFF. The CDR3, as DNA: TGTGCCAGCAGCCTAATTACAGGGAGTGCTGAAGCTTTCTTT. Complete variable domain (other parts from reference TRBV11-2 and TRBJ1-1): EAGVAQSPRYKIIEKRQSVAFWCNPISGHATLYWYQQILGQGPKLLIQFQNNGVVDDSQLPKDRFSAERLKGVDSTLKIQPAKLEDSAVYLCASSLITGSAEAFFGQGTRLTVV.

V is TRBV2 and J is TRBJ1-4; 9 nucleotides agree with TRBD1. The CDR3 sequence is 13 residues long. Germline V gene lookup returns CDR1 SNHLY and CDR2 FYNNEI. V shed 5 bases and J 11 bases; nucleotides not matched to a gene: 6. The DNA for the CDR3 is TGTGCCAGCAGTACAAGACAGGGGGGGAAACTGTTTTTT. It yields the protein CASSTRQGGKLFF. The complete variable domain, with remaining parts taken from reference TRBV2 and TRBJ1-4, reads EPEVTQTPSHQVTQMGQEVILRCVPISNHLYFYWYRQILGQKVEFLVSFYNNEISEKSEIFDDQFSVERPDGSNFTLKIRSTKLEDSAMYFCASSTRQGGKLFFGSGTQLSVL.

The chain uses TRBV5-6 and TRBJ1-6, with 7 bases matching TRBD1. The CDR3 loop spans 14 amino acids. The germline V gene encodes CDR1 SGHDT and CDR2 YYEEEE. The junction had 7 bases not matched to a gene; V was cut back by 2 bases and J by 11 bases. CDR3 in DNA: TGTGCCAGCAGCTTCTCCGGGACAGTGACACCCCTCCACTTT. Protein product: CASSFSGTVTPLHF.

The rearrangement joins TRBV5-1 to TRBJ2-2; D not resolved. From germline, CDR1 is SGHRS and CDR2 YFSETQ. Trimming pared 3 bases from V and 4 bases from J, leaving 10 bases between. There are 14 residues in the CDR3. The chain's CDR3 is CASSSEAGTGELFF. DNA of the CDR3: TGCGCCAGCAGCTCCGAAGCAGGCACCGGGGAGCTGTTTTTT.

The sample holds many counts of this clone. The rearrangement uses TRBV28 and TRBJ1-2, with D possibly being TRBD1 (6 bases). CDR1 and CDR2 (germline): MDHEN, SYDVKM. The CDR3 has 17 amino acids. Trimming removed 4 bases at V and 2 bases at J, with 20 bases between. CDR3 amino acids: CASSSNLLGGWNYGYTF. CDR3 in DNA: TGTGCCAGCAGTTCCAACTTACTTGGGGGCTGGAACTATGGCTACACCTTC.

J is TRBJ2-1 and V is TRBV7-8; TRBD2 aligns across 8 bases. Germline trimming cut 1 base from V and 0 bases from J; bases unmatched to any gene: 5. Germline V lookup: CDR1 SGHVS, CDR2 FQNEAQ. This CDR3 contains 17 residues. Here the CDR3 reads CASSLVGSGASYNEQFF. The CDR3 nucleotides read TGTGCCAGCAGCTTAGTAGGTAGCGGGGCCTCCTACAATGAGCAGTTCTTC.

Turning to this clone: The sample carries other DNA sequences with the same CDR3. The rearrangement uses TRBV12-3 or TRBV12-4 and TRBJ1-6, with D perhaps TRBD1 (5 bases). Trimming shortened V by 6 bases and J by 6 bases, and 9 bases separated the two germline ends. The CDR3 extends over 13 amino acids. Here the CDR3 reads CASSPGGNSPLHF. The CDR3 coding sequence is TGTGCCAGCAGCCCGGGGGGTAATTCACCCCTCCACTTT.

J is TRBJ2-3 and V is TRBV5-8; D is undetermined. This CDR3 comprises 15 residues. Trimming removed 2 bases at V and 1 base at J, with 11 bases between. Per germline, CDR1 SGHTS and CDR2 YDEGEE. The CDR3 DNA sequence: TGTGCCAGCAGCTTTCGGGTCTCAGGCACAGATACGCAGTATTTT. Translated: CASSFRVSGTDTQYF.

This sequence joins TRBV19 and TRBJ1-2; D is perhaps TRBD1 (5 bases). The CDR3 loop spans 13 amino acids. CDR1 LNHDA and CDR2 SQIVND come from the germline V gene (reference sequence). The V end lost 5 bases, the J end lost 4 bases, and 11 bases lay between the germline ends. The CDR3 is CASSLGHTYGYTF. The CDR3 DNA reads TGTGCCAGTAGTCTCGGACACACCTATGGCTACACCTTC.

The chain joins TRBV6-5 to TRBJ2-7; 8 bases are a match to TRBD2. With 0 bases clipped from V and 6 bases from J, the junction kept 7 bases outside the gene matches. Germline V gene data show CDR1 as MNHEY and CDR2 as SVGAGI. The CDR3 is 15 amino acids. Here the CDR3 reads CASSYSGTSLGEQYF. For the CDR3, the DNA is TGTGCCAGCAGTTACTCCGGGACTAGTCTAGGCGAGCAGTACTTC.

The chain has TRBV4-1 and TRBJ2-7; D is unresolved. With 0 bases removed from V and 0 bases from J, the gap between germline ends came to 12 bases. The CDR3 has 16 residues. The germline V gene has CDR1 MGHRA and CDR2 YSYEKL. CDR3 sequence (DNA): TGCGCCAGCAGCCAAGATACTGGCAGGTTCTCCTACGAGCAGTACTTC. Translation gives CASSQDTGRFSYEQYF.

The chain combines TRBV6-1 with TRBJ2-6, with D possibly being TRBD1 (6 bases). The CDR3 sequence is 15 residues long. In germline, CDR1 is MNHNS, CDR2 SASEGT. V lost 3 bases to trimming and J lost 4 bases, with 10 bases between them. The CDR3 is CASSEDRSGANVLTF. CDR3 DNA: TGTGCCAGCAGTGAGGACAGATCGGGGGCCAACGTCCTGACTTTC.